Listed below are T cell receptor beta chains from one sample, sequenced in a study of T cells after yellow fever vaccination. TCRdb re-derived calls from the 5' RACE reads in MiXCR, one entry per CDR3 protein. The sample lists about 340,000 distinct CDR3 sequences, around 4.1% occurring once. This sample comprised PBMCs, obtained 5 days after the yellow fever booster vaccination. These receptors were collected from a man aged 18 to 29 who received the YFV17D yellow fever vaccine. Both conserved end residues are part of each CDR3. The D gene is left open where the match is weak. Clone size is stated in some rows and not others, as once, few, many or a class when expanded.

clone_size j_call v_call d_call cdr3_nt cdr3_aa
few TRBJ2-3 TRBV6-6 TRBD2 TGTGCCAGCAGTTACAGCGCGGGGGAAGGAGAGAATACGCAGTATTTT CASSYSAGEGENTQYF
few TRBJ2-7 TRBV7-2 TRBD1 TGTGCCAGCAGCTCTGGGGACAGTTCCTACGAGCAGTACTTC CASSSGDSSYEQYF
many TRBJ2-3 TRBV10-3 TRBD1 TGTGCCATCAGTGAGACAGGGGCAGATACGCAGTATTTT CAISETGADTQYF
few TRBJ2-1 TRBV7-9 TRBD2 TGTGCCAGCAGCCCCCCGCTAGCGGATTACAATGAGCAGTTCTTC CASSPPLADYNEQFF
many TRBJ2-2 TRBV5-1 TRBD1 TGCGCCAGCAGCCCCACCCCAGGGGGTAAGGACACCGGGGAGCTGTTTTTT CASSPTPGGKDTGELFF
many TRBJ2-1 TRBV5-6 . TGTGCCAGCAGCTTGGTAGGGGCTACGAGCCCCTACAATGAGCAGTTCTTC CASSLVGATSPYNEQFF
. TRBJ2-3 TRBV9 . TGTGCCAGCAGCGGATTTGGGTCAGATACGCAGTATTTT CASSGFGSDTQYF
many TRBJ2-1 TRBV2 TRBD2 TGTGCCAGCAGGGGACTAGCTCAGAGGAGCGAGCAGTTCTTC CASRGLAQRSEQFF
. TRBJ2-3 TRBV20-1 . TGCAGTGCCGCGGTCCCAGATACGCAGTATTTT CSAAVPDTQYF
. TRBJ1-4 TRBV30 . TGTGCCTGGAGTGCGGGGTCAGCCAGTAATGAAAAACTGTTTTTT CAWSAGSASNEKLFF
. TRBJ2-2 TRBV4-3 TRBD2 TGCGACAGCAGCCGCCGGAGACCTGGGACTAGCGGGGGGACGAACACCGGGGAGCTGTTTTTT CDSSRRRPGTSGGTNTGELFF
. TRBJ1-2 TRBV6-6 . TGTGCCAGCATAGATCGCGACAGGAACTATGGCTACACCTTC CASIDRDRNYGYTF
many TRBJ1-1 TRBV7-2 TRBD1 TGTGCCAGCAGCTTAGGAGGGACAGCCGGCACTGAAGCTTTCTTT CASSLGGTAGTEAFF
many TRBJ1-1 TRBV3-1 . TGTGCCAGCAGCCACGACATTTCCATGAACACTGAAGCTTTCTTT CASSHDISMNTEAFF
many TRBJ1-2 TRBV6-5 . TGTGCCAGCAGGCTGACTCTTAACTATGGCTACACCTTC CASRLTLNYGYTF
. TRBJ1-1 TRBV11-2 TRBD1 TGTGCCAGCAGCTCATCCCCGACAGGGGATGCAGCTTTCTTT CASSSSPTGDAAFF
few TRBJ2-2 TRBV7-3 TRBD1 TGTGCCAGCAGCCTCGGGACAGAAAACACCGGGGAGCTGTTTTTT CASSLGTENTGELFF
few TRBJ2-1 TRBV20-1 . TGCAGTGCTAGAGGAGGAGGGGGGCGCCTGTTCTTC CSARGGGGRLFF
few TRBJ2-1 TRBV5-1 TRBD2 TGCGCCAGCAGCTTGGGCGCAGCGGGGGTTGGAAATGAGCAGTTCTTC CASSLGAAGVGNEQFF
. TRBJ1-1 TRBV20-1 . TGCAGTGTGCCGGTAGTTATTAACACTGAAGCTTTCTTT CSVPVVINTEAFF
many TRBJ2-1 TRBV2 . TGTGCCAGCAGTGAAGAGGCAGGGACCTACAATGAGCAGTTCTTC CASSEEAGTYNEQFF
. TRBJ2-2 TRBV4-3 TRBD1 TGCGCCAGCAGCCAAGACCAGGGGGCGCGCACCGGGGAGCTGTTTTTT CASSQDQGARTGELFF
many TRBJ2-2 TRBV5-1 . TGCGCCAGCAGCTTGGTGGGGAACACCGGGGAGCTGTTTTTT CASSLVGNTGELFF
few TRBJ2-5 TRBV7-9 . TGTGCCAGCAGCTGGGGGTCTCTGGAAGAGACCCAGTACTTC CASSWGSLEETQYF
few TRBJ2-7 TRBV7-2 . TGTGCCAGCAGCGCACGTGCGACGGACTCCTACGAGCAGTACTTC CASSARATDSYEQYF
. TRBJ1-1 TRBV5-6 . TGTGCCAGCAGCCTGCAAAAAGCGACGGACTTGAACACTGAAGCTTTCTTT CASSLQKATDLNTEAFF
many TRBJ1-4 TRBV7-2 . TGTGCCAGCAGCTTACGGAGCCCTAATGAAAAACTGTTTTTT CASSLRSPNEKLFF
. TRBJ2-3 TRBV5-1 TRBD2 TGCGCCAGCAGCCCTGGAGGACTAGCGGGGGGGACAGATACGCAGTATTTT CASSPGGLAGGTDTQYF
. TRBJ2-7 TRBV20-1 TRBD2 TGCAGTGCTAGAGCCCCAGCGGGGGGGACTGAGCAGTACTTC CSARAPAGGTEQYF
. TRBJ2-7 TRBV25-1 . TGTGCCAGCAGTGGGAGGGCTGGATACGAGCAGTACTTC CASSGRAGYEQYF
few TRBJ2-2 TRBV7-2 TRBD1 TGTGCCAGCAGCTTACAACAGGGGGCCGGGGAGCTGTTTTTT CASSLQQGAGELFF
many TRBJ1-1 TRBV11-2 . TGTGCCAGCAGCTTAGATCTAAACCAACGGGCTTTCTTT CASSLDLNQRAFF
. TRBJ2-2 TRBV10-3 TRBD2 TGTGCCATCAGTCCAAGGACTAGCGTGGGCGGGGAGCTGTTTTTT CAISPRTSVGGELFF
many TRBJ2-2 TRBV5-1 . TGCGCCAGCAGCTTGACCGGGACAAGGAGGGCCGGGGAGCTGTTTTTT CASSLTGTRRAGELFF
few TRBJ2-3 TRBV12-3/TRBV12-4 TRBD2 TGTGCCAGCAGTTTAAATAGCGGGGGGGGGAATACGCAGTATTTT CASSLNSGGGNTQYF
few TRBJ2-5 TRBV20-1 TRBD2 TGCAGTGCTAGAAGCGGGGGGCGGAGAGAGACCCAGTACTTC CSARSGGRRETQYF
few TRBJ1-1 TRBV29-1 TRBD1 TGCAGCGTTGCGACAGGGTGGGGAGCTTTCTTT CSVATGWGAFF